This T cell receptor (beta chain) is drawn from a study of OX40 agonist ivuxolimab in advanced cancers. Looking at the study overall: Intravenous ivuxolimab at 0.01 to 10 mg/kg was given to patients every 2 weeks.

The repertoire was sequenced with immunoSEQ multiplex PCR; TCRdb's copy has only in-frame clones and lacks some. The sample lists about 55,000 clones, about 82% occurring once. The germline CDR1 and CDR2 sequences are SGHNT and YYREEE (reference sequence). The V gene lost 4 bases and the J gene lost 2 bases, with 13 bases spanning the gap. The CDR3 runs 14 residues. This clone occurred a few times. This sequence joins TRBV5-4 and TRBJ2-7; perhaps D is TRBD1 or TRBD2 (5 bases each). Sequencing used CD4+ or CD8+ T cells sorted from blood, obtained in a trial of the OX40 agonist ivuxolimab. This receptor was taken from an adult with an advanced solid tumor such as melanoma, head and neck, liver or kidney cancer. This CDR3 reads CASSPYGAAYEQYF. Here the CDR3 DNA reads TGTGCCAGCAGCCCGTACGGGGCCGCCTACGAGCAGTACTTC. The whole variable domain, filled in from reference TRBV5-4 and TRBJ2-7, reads ETGVTQSPTHLIKTRGQQVTLRCSSQSGHNTVSWYQQALGQGPQFIFQYYREEENGRGNFPPRFSGLQFPNYSSELNVNALELDDSALYLCASSPYGAAYEQYFGPGTRLTVT.